The TCR beta chain described here comes from a study of CD8+ T cells in alopecia areata. Findings of the study overall: Sequences from scalp samples also cover resident alphabeta T cells of normal skin.

For this clone: The antigen is undetermined.

The CDR3 sequence is 16 residues long. The junction had 5 bases not matched to a gene; V was cut back by 4 bases and J by 4 bases. CDR1 is SGHDT and CDR2 is YYEEEE in the germline V gene. Following extraction, RNA underwent reverse transcription to cDNA, which served as the sequencing template. Here immunoSEQ multiplex PCR was the method, and the copy in TCRdb shows in-frame clones only, minus some. The sample shows more than 100,000 clones, approximately 53% of them seen only once. The sample consisted of CD4+ T cells sorted from blood, taken at week 0. The sequence was obtained from a human donor with alopecia areata. V and J are TRBV5-6 and TRBJ2-2, with 12 bases fitting TRBD1. The CDR3 region has the DNA TGTGCCAGCAGCGGGATGGGACAGGGGGCCACCGGGGAGCTGTTTTTT. Its translation is CASSGMGQGATGELFF.